A selection of T cell receptor beta chains follows, all from one sample in a study of shared clonotypes between healthy human individuals. TCRdb's copy holds only in-frame clones and misses some; the assay was immunoSEQ multiplex PCR. The sample holds roughly 2.2 million clones, 92% seen once. The sample was naive CD4+ T cells from PBMCs. All receptors derive from a man aged 18 to 30 in good health. Some clones in this sample may be carry-over from other donors' samples. Both conserved end residues are part of each CDR3. A D gene is named only where the DNA matches it firmly. Clone size is not always given. Where it is, it says once, few, many or a class for expanded clones.

j_gene: TRBJ2-7
d_gene: -
v_gene: TRBV29-1
len: 13
abundance: -
CDR3nt: TGCAGCGTTGATTTAGGCAGGGGCTACGAGCAGTACTTC
CDR3aa: CSVDLGRGYEQYF

j_gene: TRBJ2-1
d_gene: -
v_gene: TRBV27
len: 14
abundance: once
CDR3nt: TGTGCCAGCAGTCCCTCGGGATACTACAATGAGCAGTTCTTC
CDR3aa: CASSPSGYYNEQFF

j_gene: TRBJ2-7
d_gene: -
v_gene: TRBV2
len: 10
abundance: -
CDR3nt: TGTGCCAGCAGCCTCTACGAGCAGTACTTC
CDR3aa: CASSLYEQYF

j_gene: TRBJ1-3
d_gene: -
v_gene: TRBV7-2
len: 15
abundance: -
CDR3nt: TGTGCCAGCAGCTCTGGGGCAGTTACTGGAAACACCATATATTTT
CDR3aa: CASSSGAVTGNTIYF

j_gene: TRBJ2-6
d_gene: -
v_gene: TRBV10-1
len: 17
abundance: -
CDR3nt: TGCGCCAGCAGGGACCCCCACAGGGAACCCGGGGCCAACGTCCTGACTTTC
CDR3aa: CASRDPHREPGANVLTF

j_gene: TRBJ1-1
d_gene: -
v_gene: TRBV27
len: 12
abundance: -
CDR3nt: TGTGCCACCGGGGGACTCGGACAGAAAGCTTTCTTT
CDR3aa: CATGGLGQKAFF

j_gene: TRBJ2-3
d_gene: TRBD1
v_gene: TRBV25-1
len: 15
abundance: -
CDR3nt: TGTGCCAGCAGTGTAGGACAGGGGGGACCAGATACGCAGTATTTT
CDR3aa: CASSVGQGGPDTQYF

j_gene: TRBJ2-3
d_gene: -
v_gene: TRBV4-2
len: 13
abundance: -
CDR3nt: TGTGCCAGCAGTCCTGACTTTACAGATACGCAGTATTTT
CDR3aa: CASSPDFTDTQYF

j_gene: TRBJ2-7
d_gene: TRBD2
v_gene: TRBV2
len: 15
abundance: -
CDR3nt: TGTGCCAGCAACCGACTAGCGGGGATCTCCTACGAGCAGTACTTC
CDR3aa: CASNRLAGISYEQYF

j_gene: TRBJ1-2
d_gene: -
v_gene: TRBV2
len: 14
abundance: -
CDR3nt: TGTGCCAGCAGCGGATCAGGGGCGTTCTATGGCTACACCTTC
CDR3aa: CASSGSGAFYGYTF

j_gene: TRBJ1-2
d_gene: TRBD1
v_gene: TRBV6-4
len: 13
abundance: -
CDR3nt: TGTGCCAGCAGGGGACAGCCCTCTGGTCGCTACACCTTC
CDR3aa: CASRGQPSGRYTF

j_gene: TRBJ1-5
d_gene: -
v_gene: TRBV7-8
len: 12
abundance: -
CDR3nt: TGTGCCAGTGCTCAAGCCGAGGAGCCCCAGCATTTT
CDR3aa: CASAQAEEPQHF

j_gene: TRBJ2-1
d_gene: -
v_gene: TRBV1
len: 20
abundance: -
CDR3nt: TGCACCAGACCCCACCGCCGCCTCGAGGGGAGCGGGAGGGCCAGCGATGAGCAGTTCTTC
CDR3aa: CTRPHRRLEGSGRASDEQFF

j_gene: TRBJ2-7
d_gene: TRBD1
v_gene: TRBV7-6
len: 16
abundance: -
CDR3nt: TGTGCCAGCAGCCCACACCGGGACAGGGGTCCCTACGAGCAGTACTTC
CDR3aa: CASSPHRDRGPYEQYF

j_gene: TRBJ2-7
d_gene: TRBD2
v_gene: TRBV29-1
len: 13
abundance: -
CDR3nt: TGCAGCGGAATTAGCGGGATGAGCCACGAGCAGTACTTC
CDR3aa: CSGISGMSHEQYF

j_gene: TRBJ1-3
d_gene: -
v_gene: TRBV7-9
len: 15
abundance: -
CDR3nt: TGTGCCAGCAGCTTAGCCGCATTCTCTGGAAACACCATATATTTT
CDR3aa: CASSLAAFSGNTIYF

j_gene: TRBJ2-7
d_gene: TRBD1
v_gene: TRBV5-1
len: 14
abundance: -
CDR3nt: TGCGCCAGCAGAGATACAGGGGCCTCCTACGAGCAGTACTTC
CDR3aa: CASRDTGASYEQYF

j_gene: TRBJ1-1
d_gene: TRBD1
v_gene: TRBV5-8
len: 15
abundance: -
CDR3nt: TGTGCCAGCAGCTTGGGAGGCAGGGGGGGCACTGAAGCTTTCTTT
CDR3aa: CASSLGGRGGTEAFF

j_gene: TRBJ2-7
d_gene: -
v_gene: TRBV25-1
len: 12
abundance: -
CDR3nt: TGTGCCAGCTCAGGCGAACGGAGCGAGCAGTACTTC
CDR3aa: CASSGERSEQYF

j_gene: TRBJ1-2
d_gene: TRBD1
v_gene: TRBV5-4
len: 15
abundance: -
CDR3nt: TGTGCCAGCAGCTTGGAGGCGGGACAGGGAGGGGGCTACACCTTC
CDR3aa: CASSLEAGQGGGYTF

j_gene: TRBJ2-1
d_gene: -
v_gene: TRBV27
len: 16
abundance: -
CDR3nt: TGTGCCAGCAGTTTCTCCCCCTACGCTCCCTACAATGAGCAGTTCTTC
CDR3aa: CASSFSPYAPYNEQFF

j_gene: TRBJ2-1
d_gene: -
v_gene: TRBV9
len: 15
abundance: -
CDR3nt: TGTGCCAGCAGCGTAGGAGGGATCAACTACAATGAGCAGTTCTTC
CDR3aa: CASSVGGINYNEQFF

j_gene: TRBJ2-7
d_gene: TRBD1
v_gene: TRBV4-1
len: 13
abundance: -
CDR3nt: TGCGCCAGCAGCCTGGACAGGGCAACCGAGCAGTACTTC
CDR3aa: CASSLDRATEQYF

j_gene: TRBJ2-4
d_gene: -
v_gene: TRBV21-1
len: 16
abundance: -
CDR3nt: TGTGCCAGCAGCAACGTCGTGCCGGAAGACAAAAACATTCAGTACTTC
CDR3aa: CASSNVVPEDKNIQYF

j_gene: TRBJ1-1
d_gene: TRBD1
v_gene: TRBV6-1
len: 15
abundance: -
CDR3nt: TGTGCCAGCAGTTGGGACAGCCAAATGAACACTGAAGCTTTCTTT
CDR3aa: CASSWDSQMNTEAFF

j_gene: TRBJ1-5
d_gene: TRBD1
v_gene: TRBV5-6
len: 15
abundance: -
CDR3nt: TGTGCCAGCAGCTTGCAGGGGGGTAGCAATCAGCCCCAGCATTTT
CDR3aa: CASSLQGGSNQPQHF

j_gene: TRBJ2-3
d_gene: -
v_gene: TRBV19
len: 14
abundance: -
CDR3nt: TGTGCCAGTAGTACCCACCCCAGGTTAGATACGCAGTATTTT
CDR3aa: CASSTHPRLDTQYF

j_gene: TRBJ2-7
d_gene: TRBD2
v_gene: TRBV5-1
len: 14
abundance: -
CDR3nt: TGCGCCAGCAGCTTAAGCGGGACCCGCTACGAGCAGTACTTC
CDR3aa: CASSLSGTRYEQYF

j_gene: TRBJ2-5
d_gene: TRBD2
v_gene: TRBV5-1
len: 14
abundance: once
CDR3nt: TGCGCCAGCGGGTCGGTTGCGGGAGGTGAGACCCAGTACTTC
CDR3aa: CASGSVAGGETQYF

j_gene: TRBJ1-1
d_gene: -
v_gene: TRBV13
len: 15
abundance: once
CDR3nt: TGTGCCAGCAGCACCCAGACAGCTGCGAACACTGAAGCTTTCTTT
CDR3aa: CASSTQTAANTEAFF

j_gene: TRBJ2-7
d_gene: TRBD1
v_gene: TRBV10-3
len: 20
abundance: -
CDR3nt: TGTGCCATCAGTGTTCGCCTTACCGGGACAGGGGAGAGGAACTCTAACGAGCAGTACTTC
CDR3aa: CAISVRLTGTGERNSNEQYF

j_gene: TRBJ2-3
d_gene: TRBD1
v_gene: TRBV30
len: 19
abundance: once
CDR3nt: TGTGCCTGGAGCGCCCCAGGGCGCCGGGACAGGGGTCCGGCAGATACGCAGTATTTT
CDR3aa: CAWSAPGRRDRGPADTQYF

j_gene: TRBJ2-1
d_gene: TRBD1
v_gene: TRBV7-3
len: 14
abundance: once
CDR3nt: TGTGCCAGCAGCCCCCCGGGACAGGGTGCTGAGCAGTTCTTC
CDR3aa: CASSPPGQGAEQFF

j_gene: TRBJ2-1
d_gene: TRBD2
v_gene: TRBV28
len: 15
abundance: -
CDR3nt: TGTGCCAGCACTGTGGGCGGGAGTAGTTACAATGAGCAGTTCTTC
CDR3aa: CASTVGGSSYNEQFF

j_gene: TRBJ2-2
d_gene: TRBD1
v_gene: TRBV7-3
len: 15
abundance: -
CDR3nt: TGTGCCAGCAGCTCCGGGACAGGGACCACCGGGGAGCTGTTTTTT
CDR3aa: CASSSGTGTTGELFF

j_gene: TRBJ1-2
d_gene: TRBD1
v_gene: TRBV28
len: 16
abundance: -
CDR3nt: TGTGCCAGCAGTTCCCCGGCAGGGGGGTTGGACTATGGCTACACCTTC
CDR3aa: CASSSPAGGLDYGYTF

j_gene: TRBJ2-7
d_gene: -
v_gene: TRBV27
len: 14
abundance: -
CDR3nt: TGTGCCAGCAGTTCGTACGGGATTCTCTACGAGCAGTACTTC
CDR3aa: CASSSYGILYEQYF

j_gene: TRBJ1-4
d_gene: -
v_gene: TRBV28
len: 14
abundance: -
CDR3nt: TGTGCCAGCATCCGTGGGGGTACTAATGAAAAACTGTTTTTT
CDR3aa: CASIRGGTNEKLFF

j_gene: TRBJ2-1
d_gene: TRBD2
v_gene: TRBV4-2
len: 16
abundance: -
CDR3nt: TGTGCCAGCAGCCGCGGGACTACCAACCGATACAATGAGCAGTTCTTC
CDR3aa: CASSRGTTNRYNEQFF

j_gene: TRBJ2-3
d_gene: -
v_gene: TRBV5-1
len: 16
abundance: -
CDR3nt: TGCGCCAGCAAAGACCAGCCATCCGCTAGCACAGATACGCAGTATTTT
CDR3aa: CASKDQPSASTDTQYF

j_gene: TRBJ2-1
d_gene: TRBD2
v_gene: TRBV23-1
len: 15
abundance: -
CDR3nt: TGCGCCTACGCCGGGACTATGAACCTTCGGGGAGAGCAGTTCTTC
CDR3aa: CAYAGTMNLRGEQFF

j_gene: TRBJ1-5
d_gene: -
v_gene: TRBV2
len: 13
abundance: -
CDR3nt: TGTGCCAGCAGCCAGTTGGGTTATCAGCCCCAGCATTTT
CDR3aa: CASSQLGYQPQHF

j_gene: TRBJ1-2
d_gene: -
v_gene: TRBV6-4
len: 13
abundance: -
CDR3nt: TGTGCCAGCAGTGATGGTCAGAACTATGGCTACACCTTC
CDR3aa: CASSDGQNYGYTF

j_gene: TRBJ2-1
d_gene: -
v_gene: TRBV7-3
len: 12
abundance: once
CDR3nt: TGTGCCAGCAGCTTACCCGGGGGTGAGCAGTTCTTC
CDR3aa: CASSLPGGEQFF

j_gene: TRBJ2-3
d_gene: -
v_gene: TRBV5-5
len: 13
abundance: once
CDR3nt: TGTGCCAGCAGCCCCCTTACAGAAGATACGCAGTATTTT
CDR3aa: CASSPLTEDTQYF

j_gene: TRBJ2-7
d_gene: TRBD1
v_gene: TRBV30
len: 14
abundance: -
CDR3nt: TGTGCCTGGAGCCTGGGACAGGGGGCCTACGAGCAGTACTTC
CDR3aa: CAWSLGQGAYEQYF

j_gene: TRBJ1-4
d_gene: -
v_gene: TRBV10-3
len: 16
abundance: -
CDR3nt: TGTGCCATCAGTGAGTCGGTCATGGGCGGCGGTGAAAAACTGTTTTTT
CDR3aa: CAISESVMGGGEKLFF

j_gene: TRBJ2-5
d_gene: -
v_gene: TRBV5-1
len: 14
abundance: -
CDR3nt: TGCGCCAGCAGCTTGGCCGGGGACAAAGAGACCCAGTACTTC
CDR3aa: CASSLAGDKETQYF

j_gene: TRBJ2-3
d_gene: -
v_gene: TRBV9
len: 16
abundance: -
CDR3nt: TGTGCCAGCAGCGTACGCGGACGACCTAGCACAGATACGCAGTATTTT
CDR3aa: CASSVRGRPSTDTQYF

j_gene: TRBJ1-5
d_gene: -
v_gene: TRBV28
len: 17
abundance: -
CDR3nt: TGTGCCAGCAGTTTAGTGGAGGGGCGAACTTTCAATCAGCCCCAGCATTTT
CDR3aa: CASSLVEGRTFNQPQHF

j_gene: TRBJ2-2
d_gene: -
v_gene: TRBV6-5
len: 15
abundance: -
CDR3nt: TGTGCCAGCAGGACTCGGGACTCCTACACCGGGGAGCTGTTTTTT
CDR3aa: CASRTRDSYTGELFF

j_gene: TRBJ2-2
d_gene: TRBD2
v_gene: TRBV7-2
len: 16
abundance: -
CDR3nt: TGTGCCAGCAGCTTAGAACTAGCGATGAACACCGGGGAGCTGTTTTTT
CDR3aa: CASSLELAMNTGELFF

j_gene: TRBJ1-6
d_gene: -
v_gene: TRBV7-2
len: 17
abundance: -
CDR3nt: TGTGCCAGCAGCTTAGTAATGACAGTACCTTATAATTCACCCCTCCACTTT
CDR3aa: CASSLVMTVPYNSPLHF

j_gene: TRBJ1-1
d_gene: -
v_gene: TRBV7-8
len: 13
abundance: -
CDR3nt: TGTGCCAGCAGCTTAGTTCGGTACACTGAAGCTTTCTTT
CDR3aa: CASSLVRYTEAFF

j_gene: TRBJ1-1
d_gene: -
v_gene: TRBV28
len: 13
abundance: -
CDR3nt: TGTGCCAGCAGTCCGAACAGGAACACTGAAGCTTTCTTT
CDR3aa: CASSPNRNTEAFF